This TCR beta chain appears in the sequencing data of a study of cytomegalovirus exposure and HLA in healthy donors. General observations from the study: An Asian-associated ancestry cluster reportedly showed fewer N-insertions than the roughly 700-donor mean in a later analysis. In a later analysis, compared with equally common non-associated chains, HLA-associated beta chains were more expanded. Per published reports, the classifier diagnosed cytomegalovirus status with high specificity and sensitivity.

With regard to this clone: What it binds is not known.

Germline lookup yields CDR1 SGDLS and CDR2 YYNGEE. With 0 bases removed from V and 0 bases from J, the gap between germline ends came to 6 bases. This CDR3 has 14 residues. With 60 Vbeta and 13 Jbeta primers, the PCR was carried out. Sequenced by immunoSEQ multiplex PCR; TCRdb stores in-frame clones only, minus some. Of about 240,000 clones listed, about 85% were seen once; the top ten hold around 0.23%. This rearrangement joins TRBV9 to TRBJ1-1, with D perhaps TRBD1 (5 bases). This clonotype was obtained from a girl aged 2-10 years in good health and CMV-seronegative. Sequencing was performed on PBMCs. The CDR3 DNA follows: TGTGCCAGCAGCGTAGTAGGGGTGAACACTGAAGCTTTCTTT. Amino acid sequence: CASSVVGVNTEAFF. The full variable domain, completed using reference TRBV9 and TRBJ1-1, is DSGVTQTPKHLITATGQRVTLRCSPRSGDLSVYWYQQSLDQGLQFLIQYYNGEERAKGNILERFSAQQFPDLHSELNLSSLELGDSALYFCASSVVGVNTEAFFGQGTRLTVV.